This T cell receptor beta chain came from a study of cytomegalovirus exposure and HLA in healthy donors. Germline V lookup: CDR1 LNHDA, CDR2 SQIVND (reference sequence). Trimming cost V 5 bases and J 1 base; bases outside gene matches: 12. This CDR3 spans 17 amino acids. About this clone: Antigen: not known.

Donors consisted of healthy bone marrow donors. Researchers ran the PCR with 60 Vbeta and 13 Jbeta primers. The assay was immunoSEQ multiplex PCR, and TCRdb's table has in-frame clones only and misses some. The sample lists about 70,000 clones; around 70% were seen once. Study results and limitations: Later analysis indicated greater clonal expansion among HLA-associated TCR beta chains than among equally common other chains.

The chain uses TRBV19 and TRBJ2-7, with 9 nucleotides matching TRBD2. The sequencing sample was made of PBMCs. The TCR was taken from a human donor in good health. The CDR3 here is CASSPRTSDTFSYEQYF. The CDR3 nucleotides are TGTGCCAGTAGTCCGCGGACTAGCGATACTTTTTCCTACGAGCAGTACTTC.